These 19 T cell receptor beta chains were sequenced from one sample in a study of response to subunit inactivated influenza vaccine. TCRdb passed the RT-PCR reads through MiXCR, listing each CDR3 protein once. The sample shows hundreds of thousands of distinct CDR3 sequences, around 10% of them seen only once. The sample was also reused in another study, on T cells expressing NK-cell markers. That report notes: A 5'RACE template switching approach incorporating UMIs was used to make TCR beta cDNA.

Here the sequenced sample was PBMCs from blood, taken on the day of vaccination. The receptor set was obtained from a man in his fifties who received an inactivated influenza vaccine.

Many counts were recorded for this clonotype. The chain uses TRBV27 and TRBJ2-5; the D is unclear. V was clipped by 6 bases and J by 6 bases, with 8 bases between them. The germline CDR1 and CDR2 sequences are MNHEY and SMNVEV (reference sequence). The CDR3 loop spans 11 amino acids. This CDR3 is CASSSSKTQYF. DNA of the CDR3: TGTGCCAGCAGCAGTAGTAAGACCCAGTACTTC.

This clonotype was counted between two and nine times. J is TRBJ1-2 and V is TRBV27; the match to TRBD1 covers 7 bases. This CDR3 spans 12 amino acids. J lost 4 bases, V lost 8 bases, and 4 bases had no gene match. From germline, CDR1 is MNHEY and CDR2 SMNVEV (reference sequence). The CDR3 reads CASGNRGYGYTF. The CDR3 nucleotides read TGTGCCAGCGGGAACAGGGGCTATGGCTACACCTTC.

In its sample, this clonotype was seen many times. The chain combines TRBV10-3 with TRBJ2-7, with 9 positions matching TRBD1. The CDR3 loop spans 14 amino acids. Unmatched junction bases numbered 7, after V lost 6 bases and J lost 4 bases. CDR1 and CDR2 from the germline V gene are ENHRY and SYGVKD. For the CDR3, the DNA is TGTGCCATCAGGCCCTCTGACAGGGGGTACGAGCAGTACTTC. This translates into CAIRPSDRGYEQYF.

V and J are TRBV18 and TRBJ2-7; maybe TRBD1 (6 bases). The germline gives CDR1 KGHSH, CDR2 LQKENI. V was trimmed by 3 bases and J by 10 bases, leaving 16 bases between them. This CDR3 is 13 amino acids long. In nucleotides, the CDR3 is TGTGCCAGCTCACCCTCGCAGGGGAGTGTACAGTACTTC. Amino acids: CASSPSQGSVQYF.

The rearrangement uses TRBV5-1 and TRBJ2-2, with D possibly matching TRBD2 (5 bases). With 4 bases removed from V and 5 bases from J, the gap between germline ends came to 18 bases. Germline V lookup: CDR1 SGHRS, CDR2 YFSETQ. The CDR3 covers 16 residues. The CDR3 DNA sequence: TGCGCCAGCAGCGGGCTGACTATCCTCCAAACCGGGGAGCTGTTTTTT. This sequence encodes CASSGLTILQTGELFF. Filled out from reference TRBV5-1 and TRBJ2-2, the complete variable domain reads KAGVTQTPRYLIKTRGQQVTLSCSPISGHRSVSWYQQTPGQGLQFLFEYFSETQRNKGNFPGRFSGRQFSNSRSEMNVSTLELGDSALYLCASSGLTILQTGELFFGEGSRLTVL.

This chain links TRBV12-3 or TRBV12-4 with TRBJ2-7; no firm D call. V was clipped by 4 bases and J by 6 bases, with 16 bases between them. The CDR3 has 14 amino acids. Here the CDR3 DNA reads TGTGCCAGCAGTTATAGTTGGCCAGGCTCCGAGCAGTACTTC. This translates into CASSYSWPGSEQYF.

This clonotype was observed at least ten times. The CDR3 bases are TGCGCCAGCAGCTTAGCGGGAGGGCCGGGAGATACGCAGTATTTT. Its translation is CASSLAGGPGDTQYF. The gene calls are TRBV5-1 and TRBJ2-3; 10 bases agree with TRBD2. After removal of 2 bases from V and 5 bases from J, the junction contained 5 bases not matched to a gene. CDR1 and CDR2 (germline): SGHRS, YFSETQ. This CDR3 region has 15 residues.

This clonotype was recorded a few times. The V and J genes are TRBV24-1 and TRBJ2-3, with 8 positions matching TRBD1. J was trimmed by 2 bases and V by 3 bases; bases with no gene match: 6. CDR1 and CDR2 from the germline V gene are KGHDR and SFDVKD. The CDR3 is 16 amino acids. The CDR3 region has the DNA TGTGCCACCAGTGATCGAACAGGGGGGATCACAGATACGCAGTATTTT. Its translation: CATSDRTGGITDTQYF.

V and J are TRBV28 and TRBJ1-4; D is unresolved. This CDR3 is 9 amino acids long. Trimming removed 11 bases at V and 7 bases at J, with 5 bases between. Germline V gene data show CDR1 as MDHEN and CDR2 as SYDVKM. In DNA form, the CDR3 reads TGTGCCGCGGGTGAAAAACTGTTTTTT. Protein sequence: CAAGEKLFF.

This CDR3 is CSARRVADRTDTQYF. The CDR3 bases are TGCAGTGCTAGAAGGGTAGCGGACCGCACAGATACGCAGTATTTT. The V call is TRBV20-1, the J call TRBJ2-3, with a tentative D call TRBD2 (6 bases). From germline, CDR1 is DFQATT and CDR2 SNEGSKA (reference sequence). This CDR3 spans 15 amino acids. V was cut by 2 bases and J by 1 base, with 13 bases left in between.

This clonotype was seen more than once but under ten times. This chain links TRBV20-1 with TRBJ2-7; D is possibly TRBD2 (6 bases). The CDR3 consists of 14 residues. V lost 0 bases to trimming and J lost 6 bases, with 15 bases between them. Per germline, CDR1 DFQATT and CDR2 SNEGSKA (reference sequence). This CDR3 is CSARDLRSSGEQYF. In DNA, the CDR3 is TGCAGTGCTAGAGATCTCCGGAGTAGCGGCGAGCAGTACTTC.

A remark on this clonotype: At one boundary the junction diverges from the germline segment, which might be a read error. V and J are TRBV4-3 and TRBJ2-3; possibly TRBD1 for D (6 bases). The CDR3 has 16 residues. Germline CDR1 LGHNA, CDR2 YSLEER. The CDR3 bases are TGCGCCAGCAGCCAAGATTGGTCGCAGGGGATAGATGCGCAGTATTTT. Translation gives CASSQDWSQGIDAQYF.

The gene calls are TRBV12-3 or TRBV12-4 and TRBJ1-1; 9 bases line up with TRBD1. The J segment lost 5 bases and the V segment lost 3 bases, leaving 4 bases of the junction unmatched. The CDR3 is 14 residues long. Here the CDR3 DNA reads TGTGCCAGCAGTTTCCGACAGGGGGAGACTGAAGCTTTCTTT. It specifies CASSFRQGETEAFF.

V gene TRBV7-2 combines with J gene TRBJ2-5; 7 bases line up with TRBD2. The CDR3 is 14 amino acids. J was trimmed by 2 bases and V by 5 bases; bases with no gene match: 5. Germline V gene data show CDR1 as SGHTA and CDR2 as FQGNSA. CDR3 in amino acids: CASSPQAGQETQYF. In DNA form, the CDR3 reads TGTGCCAGCAGCCCGCAAGCGGGGCAAGAGACCCAGTACTTC.

This clonotype was seen a few times. The rearrangement uses TRBV7-2 and TRBJ2-2; D gene unclear. The CDR3 length is 15 residues. The germline V and J ends were trimmed by 5 bases and 1 base, with 11 bases remaining between them. Germline lookup yields CDR1 SGHTA and CDR2 FQGNSA. CDR3 protein: CASSRRSRNTGELFF. CDR3 DNA: TGTGCCAGCAGCAGAAGATCGAGGAACACCGGGGAGCTGTTTTTT.

This clonotype was counted only a few times. The chain joins TRBV20-1 to TRBJ1-1, with D perhaps TRBD1 (5 bases). Trimming took 5 bases from V and 7 from J, leaving 20 bases between them. The CDR3 contains 14 residues. Germline V gives CDR1 DFQATT, CDR2 SNEGSKA (reference sequence). The CDR3 reads CSAVTDTVTVEAFF. The CDR3 bases are TGCAGTGCTGTAACGGACACTGTGACGGTTGAAGCTTTCTTT.

V usage is TRBV9 and J usage is TRBJ2-7; D may correspond to TRBD1 or TRBD2 (5 bases each). The CDR3 extends over 13 amino acids. The germline V and J ends were trimmed by 2 bases and 6 bases, with 12 bases remaining between them. Looked up from germline, CDR1 is SGDLS and CDR2 is YYNGEE. The CDR3 loop reads CASSVGTVSEQYF. The CDR3 DNA follows: TGTGCCAGCAGCGTGGGGACGGTCAGCGAGCAGTACTTC.

The genes are TRBV4-1 and TRBJ1-5; TRBD1 aligns across 7 bases. CDR1 is MGHRA, CDR2 YSYEKL, per germline. This CDR3 has 15 amino acids. V lost 1 base to trimming and J lost 4 bases; unmatched junction nucleotides: 4. CDR3 sequence: CASSQAGTDNQPQHF. The CDR3 nucleotides read TGCGCCAGCAGCCAAGCCGGGACAGATAATCAGCCCCAGCATTTT.

This clonotype was counted only a few times. The V call is TRBV29-1, the J call TRBJ2-3, with 14 bases that match TRBD2. The germline V gene has CDR1 SQVTM and CDR2 ANQGSEA. Trimming at V came to 1 base and at J to 2 bases, leaving 2 bases not matched to a gene. The CDR3 runs 16 residues. The DNA of the CDR3 is TGCAGCGTTGAAGGACTAGCGGGAGGGGACACAGATACGCAGTATTTT. Translated: CSVEGLAGGDTDTQYF.